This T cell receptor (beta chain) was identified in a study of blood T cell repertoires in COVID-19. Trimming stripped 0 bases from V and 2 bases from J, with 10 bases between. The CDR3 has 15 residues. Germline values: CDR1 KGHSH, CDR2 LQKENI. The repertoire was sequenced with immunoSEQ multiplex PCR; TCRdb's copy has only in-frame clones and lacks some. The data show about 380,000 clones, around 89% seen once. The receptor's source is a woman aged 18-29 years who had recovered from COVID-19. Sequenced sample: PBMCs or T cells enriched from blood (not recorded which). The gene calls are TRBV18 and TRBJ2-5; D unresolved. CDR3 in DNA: TGTGCCAGCTCACCACCGCTGGCACCTCAAGAGACCCAGTACTTC. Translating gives CASSPPLAPQETQYF.